The 15 T cell receptor beta chains reported below all come from one sample, sequenced in a study of T-cell memory formation after mild COVID-19. TCRdb recomputed calls from the 5' RACE reads with MiXCR, one row per CDR3 protein. This sample has 210,000 or so distinct CDR3 sequences; around 18% occur once, and the top ten carry 2.4%. The sample was PBMCs or a T cell subset sorted from them (not recorded which). These TCRs come from an adult woman who had mild COVID-19 (a few samples of this study predate the infection). Cell type and time point are not known.

This clonotype came up many times. J is TRBJ2-7 and V is TRBV10-3; TRBD2 is a possible D gene (5 bases). This CDR3 contains 13 residues. Trimming removed 10 bases at V and 2 bases at J, with 15 bases between. The germline gives CDR1 ENHRY, CDR2 SYGVKD. CDR3 DNA sequence: TGTGCCACCCTTAGGGAGACACCCTACGAGCAGTACTTC. This encodes CATLRETPYEQYF.

The chain couples TRBV25-1 to TRBJ1-4; D ambiguous. The CDR3 consists of 11 residues. V was pared by 5 bases and J by 2 bases, with 0 bases between. Germline V gene data show CDR1 as MGHDK and CDR2 as SYGVNS. DNA for the CDR3: TGTGCCAGCAGTACTAATGAAAAACTGTTTTTT. Translated, it gives CASSTNEKLFF.

This clonotype was found a few times. The chain uses TRBV18 and TRBJ2-1, with D perhaps TRBD1 (5 bases). The V and J ends lost 3 bases and 9 bases respectively, with 12 bases between them. Germline CDR1 is KGHSH and CDR2 is LQKENI. The CDR3 extends over 13 amino acids. CDR3 sequence reads: CASSPRANGEQFF. The CDR3 DNA follows: TGTGCCAGCTCACCCAGGGCGAACGGTGAGCAGTTCTTC.

Worth noting for this clonotype: A read error may explain this, as a much larger clone is one base away. The chain has TRBV28 and TRBJ1-1; possible D gene TRBD1, 5 bases. This CDR3 spans 12 amino acids. Trimming pared 6 bases from V and 5 bases from J, leaving 10 bases between. CDR1 is MDHEN and CDR2 is SYDVKM in the germline V gene. The CDR3 coding sequence is TGTGCCAGCAGCTCAGGGAAAACTGAAGCTTTCTTT. It translates to CASSSGKTEAFF.

The V and J genes are TRBV7-3 and TRBJ2-6; perhaps TRBD1 as D (6 bases). V shed 2 bases and J shed 4 bases, with 9 bases lying between them. The CDR3 totals 15 residues. CDR1 SGHTA and CDR2 FQGTGA come from the germline V gene. The CDR3 DNA is TGTGCCAGCAGCTTATTGACAGGAGGGGCCAACGTCCTGACTTTC. Protein product: CASSLLTGGANVLTF.

The chain is built from TRBV29-1 and TRBJ2-7; D is possibly TRBD2 (7 bases). The germline V and J ends were trimmed by 7 bases and 2 bases, with 18 bases remaining between them. The CDR3 extends over 14 amino acids. Germline V CDR1 and CDR2: SQVTM, ANQGSEA. CDR3 in DNA: TGCAGCGCCACTTCGGGGGGCCCCGCCTACGAGCAGTACTTC. Translation: CSATSGGPAYEQYF.

V is TRBV24-1 and J is TRBJ2-5; TRBD2 matches at 8 bases. The CDR3 contains 19 residues. Per germline, CDR1 KGHDR and CDR2 SFDVKD. With 3 bases clipped from V and 2 bases from J, the junction kept 16 bases outside the gene matches. The CDR3 nucleotides read TGTGCCACCAGTGATCCAGCGGGGGCGCCTTTTTTGGCACAAGAGACCCAGTACTTC. This sequence encodes CATSDPAGAPFLAQETQYF.

This chain uses TRBV20-1 with TRBJ2-3, with 10 bases identical to TRBD2. Germline V gene lookup returns CDR1 DFQATT and CDR2 SNEGSKA (reference sequence). The V and J ends lost 1 base and 1 base, in that order; junction bases with no gene match: 2. This CDR3 is built from 15 residues. CDR3 loop: CSARVGTSGTDTQYF. The CDR3 nucleotides read TGCAGTGCTAGAGTGGGGACTAGCGGCACAGATACGCAGTATTTT.

The J gene is TRBJ2-5, the V gene TRBV4-1; no firm D call. This CDR3 is built from 14 residues. V was shortened by 1 base and J by 5 bases, with 11 bases between the two germline ends. Germline lookup yields CDR1 MGHRA and CDR2 YSYEKL. The CDR3 is CASSQGERRETQYF. The CDR3 coding sequence is TGCGCCAGCAGCCAAGGTGAACGTAGGGAGACCCAGTACTTC.

There are a few counts of this clonotype. This chain uses TRBV19 with TRBJ1-1, with D maybe TRBD1 (5 bases). The CDR3 contains 13 residues. Germline V gene data show CDR1 as LNHDA and CDR2 as SQIVND (reference sequence). The V end lost 3 bases, the J end lost 7 bases, and 12 bases lay between the germline ends. The CDR3 loop is CASSMIGDGEAFF. The DNA of the CDR3 is TGTGCCAGTAGTATGATAGGGGACGGTGAAGCTTTCTTT.

The chain has TRBV28 and TRBJ2-7; 7 bases are shared with TRBD1. The length of the CDR3 is 15 residues. CDR1 and CDR2 (germline): MDHEN, SYDVKM. Trimming cost V 3 bases and J 4 bases; bases outside gene matches: 9. The CDR3 coding sequence is TGTGCCAGCAGTTTCTTGGGACAGAGAACGTACGAGCAGTACTTC. It encodes CASSFLGQRTYEQYF.

There are a few counts of this clonotype. The V call is TRBV20-1, the J call TRBJ2-7; TRBD1 aligns across 9 bases. The CDR3 consists of 15 residues. The junction had 8 bases not matched to a gene; V was cut back by 0 bases and J by 5 bases. Germline assignment: CDR1 DFQATT and CDR2 SNEGSKA (reference sequence). The CDR3 spells CSAREVGTGHHEQYF. DNA for the CDR3: TGCAGTGCTAGAGAAGTAGGGACAGGGCACCACGAGCAGTACTTC.

The chain recombines TRBV5-1 with TRBJ2-5, with TRBD2 matching 10 bases. The length of the CDR3 is 16 residues. Germline CDR1 SGHRS, CDR2 YFSETQ. V was clipped by 0 bases and J by 2 bases; unmatched bases: 4. The CDR3 loop reads CASSLGSGRAQETQYF. In DNA, the CDR3 is TGCGCCAGCAGCTTGGGGAGCGGGAGGGCTCAAGAGACCCAGTACTTC.

This clonotype was counted a single time. The V and J genes are TRBV19 and TRBJ1-1; D is undetermined. CDR1 is LNHDA and CDR2 is SQIVND in the germline V gene (reference sequence). This CDR3 is built from 12 residues. The germline V and J ends were trimmed by 5 bases and 8 bases, with 12 bases remaining between them. CDR3 sequence: CASSAPSSEAFF. In DNA form, the CDR3 reads TGTGCCAGTAGTGCCCCGTCCTCGGAAGCTTTCTTT. Drawing the rest from reference TRBV19 and TRBJ1-1, the complete variable domain is DGGITQSPKYLFRKEGQNVTLSCEQNLNHDAMYWYRQDPGQGLRLIYYSQIVNDFQKGDIAEGYSVSREKKESFPLTVTSAQKNPTAFYLCASSAPSSEAFFGQGTRLTVV.

The rearrangement uses TRBV20-1 and TRBJ2-7; D unclear. The germline V and J ends were trimmed by 6 bases and 7 bases, with 19 bases remaining between them. Germline V lookup: CDR1 DFQATT, CDR2 SNEGSKA (reference sequence). The CDR3 covers 13 residues. CDR3 in amino acids: CSAPFGSLEEQYF. In nucleotides, the CDR3 is TGCAGTGCCCCCTTCGGTTCTTTGGAGGAGCAGTACTTC.